The 9 T cell receptor beta chains below all came from one sample that was sequenced in a study of cytomegalovirus exposure and HLA in healthy donors. Amplification used 60 Vbeta primers and 13 Jbeta primers. Libraries were prepared by immunoSEQ multiplex PCR; TCRdb keeps only in-frame clonotypes and omits some of them. This sample's clone table lists about 200,000 clones. The material sequenced was PBMCs. Receptor source: a boy aged 5 to 17 in good health and CMV-seronegative.

The chain combines TRBV9 with TRBJ2-5, with TRBD2 as a possible D gene (6 bases). This CDR3 region has 15 residues. The germline V gene encodes CDR1 SGDLS and CDR2 YYNGEE. Trimming pared 3 bases from V and 2 bases from J, leaving 14 bases between. The CDR3 sequence is CASSGGGEPQETQYF. CDR3 sequence (DNA): TGTGCCAGCAGCGGTGGCGGGGAGCCACAAGAGACCCAGTACTTC. Combining the CDR3 with reference TRBV9 and TRBJ2-5 gives the whole variable domain DSGVTQTPKHLITATGQRVTLRCSPRSGDLSVYWYQQSLDQGLQFLIQYYNGEERAKGNILERFSAQQFPDLHSELNLSSLELGDSALYFCASSGGGEPQETQYFGPGTRLLVL.

This chain joins TRBV2 and TRBJ2-7; the match to TRBD2 covers 8 bases. CDR1 is SNHLY, CDR2 FYNNEI, per germline. The CDR3 totals 15 residues. The V and J ends lost 6 bases and 0 bases, in that order; junction bases with no gene match: 7. The chain's CDR3 is CASRPTSGSSYEQYF. The DNA for the CDR3 is TGTGCCAGCAGGCCAACTAGCGGAAGCTCCTACGAGCAGTACTTC.

Turning to this clone: One end of the junction varies from germline; a read error may be responsible. This CDR3 is CARRRPGSNNSPLHF. Written as DNA, the CDR3 is TGTGCCCGGAGGAGACCGGGGTCTAATAATTCACCCCTCCACTTT. The chain uses TRBV30 and TRBJ1-6; no firm D call. The CDR3 is 15 residues long. Germline CDR1 reads GTSNPN; CDR2 reads SVGIG (reference sequence). The variable domain in full, completed from reference TRBV30 and TRBJ1-6, reads SQTIHQWPATLVQPVGSPLSLECTVEGTSNPNLYWYRQAAGRGLQLLFYSVGIGQISSEVPQNLSASRPQDRQFILSSKKLLLSDSGFYLCARRRPGSNNSPLHFGNGTRLTVT.

The V gene is TRBV4-1, the J gene TRBJ2-1; the D gene is possibly TRBD2 (6 bases). Germline lookup yields CDR1 MGHRA and CDR2 YSYEKL. Deletions cut 3 bases from V and 2 bases from J, with 17 bases between. This CDR3 region has 17 residues. This CDR3 reads CASSQGGLPGPYNEQFF. DNA of the CDR3: TGCGCCAGCAGCCAGGGAGGCTTACCTGGTCCCTACAATGAGCAGTTCTTC.

The DNA for the CDR3 is TGTGCCAGCAGTTTATCTGTCGGGTACACTGAAGCTTTCTTT. It is translated as CASSLSVGYTEAFF. V is TRBV28 and J is TRBJ1-1; D remains ambiguous. Trimming took off 1 base at V and 3 bases at J, with 9 bases between the two ends. CDR1 and CDR2 from the germline V gene are MDHEN and SYDVKM. CDR3 length: 14 amino acids.

The chain has TRBV6-1 and TRBJ1-1; the match to TRBD1 covers 7 bases. V shed 1 base, J shed 4 bases, and the junction held 3 bases outside the gene matches. The CDR3 runs to 14 residues. Germline assignment: CDR1 MNHNS and CDR2 SASEGT. The CDR3 DNA reads as TGTGCCAGCAGTGAAGGGTCAGGGGGCACTGAAGCTTTCTTT. It yields the protein CASSEGSGGTEAFF.

V usage is TRBV2 and J usage is TRBJ2-2; D unresolved. V lost 4 bases to trimming and J lost 1 base, with 10 bases between them. The CDR3 is 15 residues long. The V gene's germline CDR1 is SNHLY and CDR2 FYNNEI. This CDR3 is CASSVLTVNTGELFF. The CDR3 DNA sequence: TGTGCCAGCAGTGTCCTTACAGTGAACACCGGGGAGCTGTTTTTT.

The chain carries TRBV19 and TRBJ1-1; 7 bases fit TRBD1. Germline values: CDR1 LNHDA, CDR2 SQIVND (reference sequence). The V and J ends lost 3 bases and 7 bases, in that order; junction bases with no gene match: 11. The CDR3 is made up of 15 amino acids. CDR3 in DNA: TGTGCCAGTAGTATGTTGGACAGGTCCCACTATGAAGCTTTCTTT. The encoded protein is CASSMLDRSHYEAFF.

The CDR3: CASSIGPGVTEAFF. The DNA for the CDR3 is TGTGCCAGTAGTATCGGCCCAGGGGTGACTGAAGCTTTCTTT. The rearrangement joins TRBV19 to TRBJ1-1; D may be TRBD1 (6 bases). V gave up 3 bases and J gave up 5 bases, with 13 bases separating them. CDR3 length equals 14 residues. Germline CDR1 reads LNHDA; CDR2 reads SQIVND (reference sequence).